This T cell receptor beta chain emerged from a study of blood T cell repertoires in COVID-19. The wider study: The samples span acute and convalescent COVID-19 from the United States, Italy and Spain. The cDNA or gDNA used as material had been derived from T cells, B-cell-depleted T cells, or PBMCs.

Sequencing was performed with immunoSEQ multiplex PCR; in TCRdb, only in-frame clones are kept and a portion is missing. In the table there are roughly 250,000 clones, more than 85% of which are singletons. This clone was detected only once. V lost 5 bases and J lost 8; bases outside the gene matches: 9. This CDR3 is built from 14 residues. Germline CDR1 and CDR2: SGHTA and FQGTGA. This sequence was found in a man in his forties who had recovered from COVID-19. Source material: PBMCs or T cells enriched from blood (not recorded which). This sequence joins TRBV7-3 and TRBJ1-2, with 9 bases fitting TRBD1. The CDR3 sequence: CASSRLGQGDGYTF. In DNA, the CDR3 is TGTGCCAGCAGCCGATTGGGACAGGGCGACGGCTACACCTTC.